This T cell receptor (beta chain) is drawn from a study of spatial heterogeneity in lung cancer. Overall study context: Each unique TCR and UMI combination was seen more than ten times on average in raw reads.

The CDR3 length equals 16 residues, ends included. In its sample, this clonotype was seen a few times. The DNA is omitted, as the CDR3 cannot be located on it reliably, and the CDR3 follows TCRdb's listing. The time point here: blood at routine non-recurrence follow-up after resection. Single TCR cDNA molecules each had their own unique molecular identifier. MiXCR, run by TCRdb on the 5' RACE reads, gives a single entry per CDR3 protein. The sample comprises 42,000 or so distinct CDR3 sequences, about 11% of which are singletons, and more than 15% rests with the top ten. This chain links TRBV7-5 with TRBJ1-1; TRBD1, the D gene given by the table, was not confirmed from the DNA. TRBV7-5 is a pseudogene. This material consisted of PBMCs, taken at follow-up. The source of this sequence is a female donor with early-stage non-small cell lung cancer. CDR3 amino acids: CISVPERQGRNTEAFF.